These T cell receptor beta chains were read from a single sample in a study of cytomegalovirus exposure and HLA in healthy donors. The table came from immunoSEQ multiplex PCR; TCRdb's copy has only in-frame clones and leaves some out. This sample has around 170,000 clones, with 70% to 90% found just once. The sample comprised PBMCs. The receptors shown here come from a man in his late teens or twenties in good health and CMV-seronegative. Both conserved end residues are part of each CDR3. Each record gives: D gene, clone size, V gene, J gene, CDR3 DNA, CDR3 protein. D genes are given only for firm matches. The size entry is marked missing in some rows and otherwise reads once, few, many or a size class.

TRBD1	once	TRBV4-1	TRBJ1-5	TGCGCCAGCAGCCAACCGGACAGGATGGGTCAGCCCCAGCATTTT	CASSQPDRMGQPQHF
TRBD1	.	TRBV6-1	TRBJ2-5	TGTGCCAGCAGGGACAGGGGGCGACCGGAGACCCAGTACTTC	CASRDRGRPETQYF
.	.	TRBV7-8	TRBJ2-2	TGTGCCAGCAGCTATCGGTCTGCGAACACCGGGGAGCTGTTTTTT	CASSYRSANTGELFF
.	.	TRBV7-2	TRBJ1-2	TGTGCCAGCAGCTTAGCGGGGGGGTACTATGGCTACACCTTC	CASSLAGGYYGYTF
TRBD2	.	TRBV10-1	TRBJ2-1	TGCGCCAGCAGTGGACGACGACGGGGAGGGTTGGATGAGCAGTTCTTC	CASSGRRRGGLDEQFF
.	.	TRBV2	TRBJ2-5	TGTGCCAGCGCCGAGGGTAGCGCCGCCTGGCCCCAAGAGACCCAGTACTTC	CASAEGSAAWPQETQYF
TRBD1	.	TRBV5-1	TRBJ1-3	TGCGCCAGCAGTCGAACAGGGGGCAGTGGAAACACCATATATTTT	CASSRTGGSGNTIYF
.	.	TRBV10-2	TRBJ2-7	TGCGCCAGCAGTCCGGGCAGGGTCGCCGAGCAGTACTTC	CASSPGRVAEQYF
.	.	TRBV6-1	TRBJ2-1	TGTGCCAGCAGCAGGGACAATGAGCAGTTCTTC	CASSRDNEQFF
.	once	TRBV7-2	TRBJ1-5	TGTGCCAGCAGCTTTAGCTTTGTTAAATCGGTCCGAAATCAGCCCCAGCATTTT	CASSFSFVKSVRNQPQHF
.	.	TRBV30	TRBJ1-4	TGTGCCTGGAGTGTTGAGGGGGTTTATGAAAAACTGTTTTTT	CAWSVEGVYEKLFF
TRBD1	.	TRBV6-6	TRBJ2-2	TGTGCCAGCAGAGGACAGGAGATCGGGAAGCTGTTTTTT	CASRGQEIGKLFF
TRBD1	few	TRBV5-1	TRBJ1-2	TGCGCCAGCAGCTTGGCCGCAGGGGGCGACTATGGCTACACCTTC	CASSLAAGGDYGYTF
.	.	TRBV10-1	TRBJ2-2	TGCGCCACCAAATTTACATCGAACACCGGGGAGCTGTTTTTT	CATKFTSNTGELFF
TRBD2	.	TRBV7-9	TRBJ2-2	TGTGCCAGCAGCTCCCAGGGGAGCGGGAGGGGCACCGGGGAGCTGTTTTTT	CASSSQGSGRGTGELFF
TRBD2	.	TRBV2	TRBJ2-3	TGTGGCAGTACCCTAGCGGGGCCTAGCACAGATACGCAGTATTTT	CGSTLAGPSTDTQYF
TRBD2	.	TRBV7-6	TRBJ2-2	TGTGCCAGCAGCCACCGGCTAGCGGGGGGGCTTTCCGGGGAGCTGTTTTTT	CASSHRLAGGLSGELFF
.	.	TRBV2	TRBJ2-1	TGTGCCAGCAGTTCGGAGGGCTCCTACAATGAGCAGTTCTTC	CASSSEGSYNEQFF
TRBD1	.	TRBV5-1	TRBJ1-5	TGCGCCAGCAGCTTGGGGGACAGTGCCAATCAGCCCCAGCATTTT	CASSLGDSANQPQHF
.	.	TRBV5-6	TRBJ2-6	TGTGCCAGCAGCTACCAGGTCTCTGGGGCCAACGTCCTGACTTTC	CASSYQVSGANVLTF
TRBD2	.	TRBV7-9	TRBJ2-5	TGTGCCAGCAGCTTAGATTCGGGGGAGGGGACCCAGTACTTC	CASSLDSGEGTQYF
TRBD1	once	TRBV6-6	TRBJ1-6	TGTGCCAGCAGCTACAGGGGCCCTATGGATAATTCACCCCTCCACTTT	CASSYRGPMDNSPLHF
.	few	TRBV2	TRBJ1-6	TGTGCCAGCAGTGAAGATGTAACAGGGTATTCACCCCTCCACTTT	CASSEDVTGYSPLHF
TRBD2	.	TRBV19	TRBJ2-1	TGTGCCAGTAGTATAGTGGCTAGCGGGGGGTTCAATGAGCAGTTCTTC	CASSIVASGGFNEQFF